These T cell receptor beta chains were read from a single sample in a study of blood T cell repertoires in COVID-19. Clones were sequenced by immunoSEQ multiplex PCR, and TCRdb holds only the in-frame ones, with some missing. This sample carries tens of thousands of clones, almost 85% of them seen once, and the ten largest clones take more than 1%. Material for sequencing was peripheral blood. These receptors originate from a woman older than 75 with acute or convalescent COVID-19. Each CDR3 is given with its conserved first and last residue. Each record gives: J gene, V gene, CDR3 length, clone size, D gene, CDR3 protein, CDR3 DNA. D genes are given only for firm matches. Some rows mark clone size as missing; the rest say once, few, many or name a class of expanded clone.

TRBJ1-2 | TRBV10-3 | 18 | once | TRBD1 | CAISKGGDRASSNYGYTF | TGTGCCATCAGCAAAGGGGGGGACAGGGCCAGCTCTAACTATGGCTACACCTTC
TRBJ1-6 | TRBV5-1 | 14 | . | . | CASSRQDNNSPLHF | TGCGCCAGCAGTCGACAGGACAATAATTCACCCCTCCACTTT
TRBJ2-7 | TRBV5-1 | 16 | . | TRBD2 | CASSPSGREPQGEQYF | TGCGCCAGCAGCCCATCCGGGAGGGAGCCCCAGGGCGAGCAGTACTTC
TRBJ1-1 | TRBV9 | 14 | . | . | CASSEGVQGEEAFF | TGTGCCAGCAGCGAGGGGGTCCAAGGGGAAGAAGCTTTCTTT
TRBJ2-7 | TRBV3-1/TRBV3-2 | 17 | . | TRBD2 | CASSQSLAGVTSYEQYF | TGTGCCAGCAGCCAATCGCTAGCGGGGGTTACCTCCTACGAGCAGTACTTC
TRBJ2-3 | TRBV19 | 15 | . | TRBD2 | CASRKVAGGLDTQYF | TGTGCCAGTAGAAAGGTAGCGGGGGGCCTCGATACGCAGTATTTT
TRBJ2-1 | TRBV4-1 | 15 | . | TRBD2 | CASSQEGLAGGQQFF | TGCGCCAGCAGCCAAGAGGGACTAGCGGGAGGTCAACAGTTCTTC
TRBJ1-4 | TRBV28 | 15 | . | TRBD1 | CASSSPGQGSEKLFF | TGTGCCAGCAGTTCTCCCGGACAGGGTAGTGAAAAACTGTTTTTT
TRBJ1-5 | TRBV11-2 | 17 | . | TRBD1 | CASSPLGQGVPNQPQHF | TGTGCCAGCAGCCCCTTAGGACAGGGAGTGCCTAATCAGCCCCAGCATTTT
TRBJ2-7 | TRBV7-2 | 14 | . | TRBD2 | CASSPSGSSYEQYF | TGTGCCAGCAGCCCTAGCGGAAGCTCCTACGAGCAGTACTTC
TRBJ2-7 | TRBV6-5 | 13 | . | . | CASSYSPNGGQYF | TGTGCCAGCAGTTACTCGCCCAATGGGGGCCAGTACTTC
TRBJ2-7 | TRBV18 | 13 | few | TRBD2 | CASSPGLALEQYF | TGTGCCAGCTCCCCGGGACTAGCCTTGGAGCAGTACTTC
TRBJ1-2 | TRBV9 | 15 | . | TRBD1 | CASSVAGGGSYGYTF | TGTGCCAGCAGCGTAGCTGGAGGGGGCTCCTATGGCTACACCTTC
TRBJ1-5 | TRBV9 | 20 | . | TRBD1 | CASSPRDRGLLYYSNQPQHF | TGTGCCAGCAGCCCGAGAGACAGGGGCCTACTCTATTATAGCAATCAGCCCCAGCATTTT
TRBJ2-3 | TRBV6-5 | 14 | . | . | CASSYSYEVGTQYF | TGTGCCAGCAGTTACTCGTACGAGGTTGGTACGCAGTATTTT
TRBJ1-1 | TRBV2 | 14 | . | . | CASLTGGDITEAFF | TGTGCCAGCTTAACCGGGGGGGACATAACTGAAGCTTTCTTT
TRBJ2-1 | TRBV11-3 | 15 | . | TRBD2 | CASSGGLAGGNEQFF | TGTGCCAGCAGCGGTGGGCTAGCGGGAGGCAATGAGCAGTTCTTC
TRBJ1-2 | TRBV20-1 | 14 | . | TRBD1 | CSASGDRGGGSYTF | TGCAGTGCTAGTGGGGACAGGGGAGGGGGAAGCTACACCTTC
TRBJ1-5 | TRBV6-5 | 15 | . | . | CASFISPRANQPQHF | TGTGCCAGCTTCATCTCTCCGAGGGCGAATCAGCCCCAGCATTTT
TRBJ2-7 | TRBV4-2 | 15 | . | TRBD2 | CASSQDLAGVYEQYF | TGTGCCAGCAGCCAAGATCTAGCGGGAGTCTACGAGCAGTACTTC
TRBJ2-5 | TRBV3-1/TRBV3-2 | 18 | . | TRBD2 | CASSPLGTSGAPGETQYF | TGTGCCAGCAGCCCGCTGGGGACTAGCGGGGCCCCGGGTGAGACCCAGTACTTC
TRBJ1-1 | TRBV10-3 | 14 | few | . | CAISQRSSNTEAFF | TGTGCCATCAGTCAACGGTCATCGAACACTGAAGCTTTCTTT
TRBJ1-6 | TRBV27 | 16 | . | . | CASSLSTGVPNSPLHF | TGTGCCAGCAGTTTATCGACGGGGGTACCTAATTCACCCCTCCACTTT
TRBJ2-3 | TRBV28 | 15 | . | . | CASSEVTGGTDTQYF | TGTGCCAGCAGTGAAGTGACAGGTGGGACAGATACGCAGTATTTT
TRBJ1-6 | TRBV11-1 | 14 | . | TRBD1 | CASSLTGGNSPLHF | TGTGCCAGCAGCTTAACAGGGGGTAATTCACCCCTCCACTTT
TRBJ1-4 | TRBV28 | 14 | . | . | CASSLSQINEKLFF | TGTGCCAGCAGTTTATCACAGATAAATGAAAAACTGTTTTTT
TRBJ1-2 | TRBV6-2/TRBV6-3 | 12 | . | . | CASSSNYYGYTF | TGTGCCAGCAGTTCTAACTACTATGGCTACACCTTC
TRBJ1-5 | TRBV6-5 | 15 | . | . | CASSRGGESYQPQHF | TGTGCCAGCAGTCGCGGGGGGGAAAGCTATCAGCCCCAGCATTTT
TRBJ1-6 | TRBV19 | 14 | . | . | CASSLQGRGSPLHF | TGTGCCAGTAGTCTCCAGGGTAGGGGTTCACCCCTCCACTTT
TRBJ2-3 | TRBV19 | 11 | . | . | CASKLTDTQYF | TGTGCCAGTAAACTAACAGATACGCAGTATTTT
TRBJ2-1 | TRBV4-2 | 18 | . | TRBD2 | CASSQVLAGGSSYNEQFF | TGTGCCAGCAGCCAAGTCCTAGCGGGGGGGAGCTCCTACAATGAGCAGTTCTTC
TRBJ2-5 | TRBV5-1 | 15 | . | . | CASSLIQTAQETQYF | TGCGCCAGCAGCCTTATACAGACGGCCCAAGAGACCCAGTACTTC
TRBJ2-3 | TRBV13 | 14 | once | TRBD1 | CASSYLQGADTQYF | TGTGCCAGCAGCTACCTACAGGGGGCAGATACGCAGTATTTT
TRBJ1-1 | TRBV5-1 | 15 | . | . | CASSALRAANTEAFF | TGCGCCAGCAGCGCCCTCAGGGCGGCGAACACTGAAGCTTTCTTT
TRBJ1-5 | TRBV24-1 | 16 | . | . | CATSDRRGAGSQPQHF | TGTGCCACCAGTGATCGACGAGGGGCGGGGAGTCAGCCCCAGCATTTT
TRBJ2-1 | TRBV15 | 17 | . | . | CATSRDPSDYPHNEQFF | TGTGCCACCAGCAGAGATCCTTCGGACTATCCCCACAATGAGCAGTTCTTC
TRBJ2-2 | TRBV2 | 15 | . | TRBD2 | CASRAGGANTGELFF | TGTGCCAGCCGAGCGGGGGGGGCGAACACCGGGGAGCTGTTTTTT
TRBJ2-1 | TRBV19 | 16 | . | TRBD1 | CASSISQGATVNEQFF | TGTGCCAGTAGTATATCACAGGGGGCGACGGTCAATGAGCAGTTCTTC
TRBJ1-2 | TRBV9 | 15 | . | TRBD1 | CASSLGGQGTYGYTF | TGTGCCAGCAGCCTAGGGGGACAGGGAACCTATGGCTACACCTTC
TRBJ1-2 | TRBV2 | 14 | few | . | CASSVGVGVYGYTF | TGTGCCAGCAGTGTAGGGGTAGGGGTCTATGGCTACACCTTC
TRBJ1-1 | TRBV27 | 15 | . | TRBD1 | CASSLWGQGIAEAFF | TGTGCCAGCAGTTTATGGGGACAGGGTATAGCTGAAGCTTTCTTT
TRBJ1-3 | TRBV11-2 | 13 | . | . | CASSLYGGNTIYF | TGTGCCAGCAGCTTATACGGTGGAAACACCATATATTTT
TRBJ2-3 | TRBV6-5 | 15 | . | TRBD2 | CASSRSGRAPDTQYF | TGTGCCAGCAGTCGGAGCGGGAGGGCCCCGGATACGCAGTATTTT
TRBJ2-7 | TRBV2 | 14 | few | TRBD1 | CASSGNRQGYEQYF | TGTGCCAGCAGCGGAAACAGACAGGGTTACGAGCAGTACTTC
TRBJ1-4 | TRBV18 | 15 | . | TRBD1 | CASSQQGATNEKLFF | TGTGCCAGCTCCCAACAGGGGGCGACTAATGAAAAACTGTTTTTT
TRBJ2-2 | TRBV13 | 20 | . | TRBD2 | CASSLAMTSGRAPLTGELFF | TGTGCCAGCAGCTTAGCGATGACTAGCGGCAGGGCCCCGCTCACCGGGGAGCTGTTTTTT
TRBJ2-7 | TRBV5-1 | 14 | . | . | CASITTGPPYEQYF | TGCGCCAGCATCACCACAGGGCCACCTTACGAGCAGTACTTC
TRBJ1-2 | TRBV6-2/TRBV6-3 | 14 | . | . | CASSPSYRVAGYTF | TGTGCCAGCAGTCCATCCTACAGGGTTGCTGGCTACACCTTC